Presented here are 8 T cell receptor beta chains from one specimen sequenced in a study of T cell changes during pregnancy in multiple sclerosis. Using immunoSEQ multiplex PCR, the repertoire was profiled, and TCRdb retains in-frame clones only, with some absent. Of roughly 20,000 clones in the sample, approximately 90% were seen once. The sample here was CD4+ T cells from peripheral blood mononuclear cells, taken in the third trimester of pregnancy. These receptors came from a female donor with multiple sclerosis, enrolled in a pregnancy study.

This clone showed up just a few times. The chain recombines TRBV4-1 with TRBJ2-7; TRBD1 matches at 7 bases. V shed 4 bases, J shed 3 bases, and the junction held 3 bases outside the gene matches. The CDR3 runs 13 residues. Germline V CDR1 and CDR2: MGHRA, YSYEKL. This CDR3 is CASSRTGDYEQYF. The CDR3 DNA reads TGCGCCAGCAGCCGCACAGGGGACTACGAGCAGTACTTC.

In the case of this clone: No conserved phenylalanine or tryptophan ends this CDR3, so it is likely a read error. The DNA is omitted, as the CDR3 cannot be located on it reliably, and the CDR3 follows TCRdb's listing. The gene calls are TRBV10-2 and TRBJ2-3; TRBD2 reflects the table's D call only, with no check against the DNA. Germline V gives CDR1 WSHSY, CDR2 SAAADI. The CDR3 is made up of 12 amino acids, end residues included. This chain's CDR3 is CASSSSGDLPCD.

CDR3 protein: CASTPRRVRTDTQYF. In DNA, the CDR3 is TGTGCCAGCACCCCGAGGAGGGTACGCACAGATACGCAGTATTTT. The chain combines TRBV6-1 with TRBJ2-3; D may be TRBD2 (6 bases). V was cut by 7 bases and J by 1 base, with 15 bases left in between. The CDR3 runs 15 residues. From germline, CDR1 is MNHNS and CDR2 SASEGT.

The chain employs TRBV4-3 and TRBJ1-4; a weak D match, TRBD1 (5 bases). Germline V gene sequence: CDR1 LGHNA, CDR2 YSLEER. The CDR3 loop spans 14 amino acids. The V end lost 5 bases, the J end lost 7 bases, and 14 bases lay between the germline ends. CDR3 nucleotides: TGCGCCAGCAGCAAAAACCCAGGGTTTGAAAAACTGTTTTTT. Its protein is CASSKNPGFEKLFF.

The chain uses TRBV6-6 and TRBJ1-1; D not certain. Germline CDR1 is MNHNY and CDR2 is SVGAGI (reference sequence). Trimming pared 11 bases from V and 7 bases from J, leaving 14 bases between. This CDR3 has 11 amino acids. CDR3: CAVEQPREAFF. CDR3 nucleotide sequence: TGTGCCGTCGAACAGCCTCGTGAAGCTTTCTTT.

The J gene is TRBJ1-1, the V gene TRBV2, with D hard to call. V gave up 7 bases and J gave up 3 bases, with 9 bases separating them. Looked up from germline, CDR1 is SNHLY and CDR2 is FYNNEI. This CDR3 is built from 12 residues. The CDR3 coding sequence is TGTGCCAGCAATCCGTACTACACTGAAGCTTTCTTT. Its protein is CASNPYYTEAFF.

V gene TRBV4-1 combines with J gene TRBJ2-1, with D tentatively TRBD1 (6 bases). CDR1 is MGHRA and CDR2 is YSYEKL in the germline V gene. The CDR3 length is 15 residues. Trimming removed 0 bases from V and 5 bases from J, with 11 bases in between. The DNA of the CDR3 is TGCGCCAGCAGCCAAGATCCGCAGGGGAACAATGAGCAGTTCTTC. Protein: CASSQDPQGNNEQFF.

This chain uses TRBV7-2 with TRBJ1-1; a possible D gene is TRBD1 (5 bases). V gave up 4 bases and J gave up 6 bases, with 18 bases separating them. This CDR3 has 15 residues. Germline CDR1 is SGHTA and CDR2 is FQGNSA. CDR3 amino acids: CASSSNGFAGAEAFF. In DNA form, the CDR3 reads TGTGCCAGCAGCTCCAACGGATTCGCGGGGGCTGAAGCTTTCTTT. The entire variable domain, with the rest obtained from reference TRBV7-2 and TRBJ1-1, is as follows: GAGVSQSPSNKVTEKGKDVELRCDPISGHTALYWYRQSLGQGLEFLIYFQGNSAPDKSGLPSDRFSAERTGGSVSTLTIQRTQQEDSAVYLCASSSNGFAGAEAFFGQGTRLTVV.